These 29 T cell receptor beta chains share one sample of origin, sequenced in a study of T cells in Graves' hyperthyroidism and ophthalmopathy. Template material for amplifying TCR beta CDR3 regions consisted of RNA transcripts. A set of HTBI primers served as the primers for a first-round RT-PCR of the TCR CDR3. MiXCR was run by TCRdb on the multiplex PCR reads, yielding one entry per CDR3 protein. The sample shows about 640,000 distinct CDR3 sequences, roughly 20% of them seen only once. The sequenced sample consisted of blood. The receptors derive from a man aged 25 to 40 with Graves' ophthalmopathy.

The chain links TRBV12-3 or TRBV12-4 to TRBJ2-2; D remains unclear. The V gene lost 3 bases and the J gene lost 1 base, with 12 bases spanning the gap. CDR3 length equals 16 residues. The DNA of the CDR3 is TGTGCCAGCAGTTTTATGGCTTTCGGGAACACCGGGGAGCTGTTTTTT. As protein: CASSFMAFGNTGELFF.

V gene TRBV7-2 combines with J gene TRBJ2-3; TRBD1 is a possible D gene (5 bases). Trimming cost V 4 bases and J 1 base, with 12 bases left between them. The CDR3 consists of 15 residues. The germline CDR1 and CDR2 sequences are SGHTA and FQGNSA. The CDR3 nucleotides read TGTGCCAGCAGCTCACGCAGGGATCGCACAGATACGCAGTATTTT. This gives the protein CASSSRRDRTDTQYF.

This clonotype was counted a few times. The rearrangement joins TRBV19 to TRBJ1-1; the D is unclear. The CDR3 runs 16 residues. The V and J ends lost 11 bases and 3 bases respectively, with 25 bases between them. From germline, CDR1 is LNHDA and CDR2 SQIVND (reference sequence). This CDR3 is CASRPPLPAPDTEAFF. In nucleotides, the CDR3 is TGTGCCTCCCGGCCGCCCCTCCCAGCCCCAGACACTGAAGCTTTCTTT.

This chain joins TRBV29-1 and TRBJ1-2; the D is unclear. Germline loops: CDR1 SQVTM, CDR2 ANQGSEA. The V gene lost 4 bases and the J gene lost 6 bases, with 12 bases spanning the gap. The CDR3 runs 12 residues. The CDR3 here is CSVGFRGNGYTF. CDR3 nucleotides: TGCAGCGTTGGGTTTCGGGGAAATGGCTACACCTTC.

This clonotype turned up a few times. The chain links TRBV7-3 to TRBJ2-1; a weak D match, TRBD1 (5 bases). V gave up 1 base and J gave up 7 bases, with 8 bases separating them. CDR3 length equals 13 residues. The germline CDR1 and CDR2 sequences are SGHTA and FQGTGA. The CDR3 sequence: CASSLRGWNEQFF. CDR3 nucleotide sequence: TGTGCCAGCAGCTTAAGGGGCTGGAATGAGCAGTTCTTC.

This clonotype was seen only a few times. The chain links TRBV29-1 to TRBJ2-2; 7 nucleotides line up with TRBD2. V gave up 8 bases and J gave up 6 bases; unmatched junction bases: 9. The CDR3 is 13 residues long. Germline V CDR1 and CDR2: SQVTM, ANQGSEA. CDR3 bases: TGCAGCAGTAGGGGAGGGGAGGCCGGGGAGCTGTTTTTT. Translation: CSSRGGEAGELFF.

The sample holds a few counts of this clonotype. The rearrangement uses TRBV30 and TRBJ2-6; D not certain. The V gene's germline CDR1 is GTSNPN and CDR2 SVGIG (reference sequence). This CDR3 is built from 14 residues. V was shortened by 3 bases and J by 1 base, with 7 bases between the two germline ends. The DNA of the CDR3 is TGTGCCTGGAGGTCTTGGTCTGGGGCCAACGTCCTGACTTTC. Translation: CAWRSWSGANVLTF.

This clonotype came up a few times. The V gene is TRBV6-1, the J gene TRBJ2-1, with D perhaps TRBD2 (5 bases). Deletions cut 7 bases from V and 0 bases from J, with 16 bases between. The V gene's germline CDR1 is MNHNS and CDR2 SASEGT. The CDR3 length is 16 residues. The CDR3 sequence is CASNRGRGSSYNEQFF. The CDR3 region has the DNA TGTGCCAGCAACCGAGGGCGAGGGAGCTCCTACAATGAGCAGTTCTTC.

This clonotype was seen ten or more times. The chain employs TRBV4-1 and TRBJ2-7; D is unresolved. V was clipped by 1 base and J by 2 bases, with 9 bases between them. This CDR3 contains 14 residues. The germline gives CDR1 MGHRA, CDR2 YSYEKL. Here the CDR3 reads CASSQGPDPYEQYF. The CDR3 DNA follows: TGCGCCAGCAGCCAAGGCCCCGACCCCTACGAGCAGTACTTC.

CDR3 DNA: TGTGCCAGCAGCCAAGATGAGACTAGCGGGTACGAGCAGTACTTC. This encodes CASSQDETSGYEQYF. The chain combines TRBV4-2 with TRBJ2-7; 10 bases line up with TRBD2. J lost 4 bases, V lost 0 bases, and 3 bases had no gene match. The CDR3 is 15 amino acids. Germline CDR1 and CDR2: LGHNA and YNFKEQ.

This clonotype has ten or more counts. The rearrangement joins TRBV2 to TRBJ1-5; 7 positions agree with TRBD1. Germline CDR1 is SNHLY and CDR2 is FYNNEI. V shed 3 bases and J 2 bases; nucleotides not matched to a gene: 4. The CDR3 extends over 15 amino acids. The CDR3 DNA reads as TGTGCCAGCAGTGATGACAGGGTTGGCAATCAGCCCCAGCATTTT. It translates to CASSDDRVGNQPQHF.

This clonotype was recorded at least ten times. CDR3 sequence reads: CASRARTGVDTQYF. The CDR3 nucleotides read TGCGCCAGCAGAGCAAGGACAGGGGTAGATACGCAGTATTTT. The chain is built from TRBV5-1 and TRBJ2-3, with TRBD1 matching over 9 bases. The trim removed 5 bases at V and 5 bases at J, leaving 6 bases unmatched. The length of the CDR3 is 14 residues. The germline CDR1 and CDR2 sequences are SGHRS and YFSETQ.

This clonotype was detected many times. The chain recombines TRBV7-9 with TRBJ1-1; D possibly corresponds to TRBD1 (6 bases). V was pared by 11 bases and J by 4 bases, with 20 bases between. CDR3 length: 14 residues. CDR1 and CDR2 from the germline V gene are SEHNR and FQNEAQ (reference sequence). CDR3 DNA: TGTGCCGAATCCGGGACACAGCTCTTCACTGAAGCTTTCTTT. Protein sequence: CAESGTQLFTEAFF.

Many counts were recorded for this clonotype. The gene calls are TRBV7-9 and TRBJ2-1; a weak D match, TRBD2 (7 bases). V lost 1 base to trimming and J lost 3 bases, with 10 bases between them. CDR1 and CDR2 (germline): SEHNR, FQNEAQ (reference sequence). This CDR3 has 15 residues. The DNA for the CDR3 is TGTGCCAGCAGCTTAGAGGGAGGGGGCTACAATGAGCAGTTCTTC. Residues: CASSLEGGGYNEQFF.

This clonotype was seen more than once but under ten times. The V gene is TRBV6-6, the J gene TRBJ1-4; no clear D gene. V lost 2 bases, J lost 0 bases, and 10 bases lay in between. The CDR3 consists of 16 residues. Per the germline V gene, CDR1 is MNHNY and CDR2 is SVGAGI (reference sequence). This CDR3 reads CASSYRWGTTNEKLFF. The DNA for the CDR3 is TGTGCCAGCAGTTACCGGTGGGGAACAACTAATGAAAAACTGTTTTTT.

This clonotype was recorded a few times. The chain employs TRBV27 and TRBJ2-1; D tentatively reads TRBD1 or TRBD2 (5 bases each). The CDR3 covers 15 residues. The V end lost 4 bases, the J end lost 4 bases, and 14 bases lay between the germline ends. The germline gives CDR1 MNHEY, CDR2 SMNVEV (reference sequence). CDR3 region: CASSSGTSNYNEQFF. As DNA, the CDR3 is TGTGCCAGCAGTTCTGGGACCAGCAATTACAATGAGCAGTTCTTC.

This clonotype was seen at least ten times. The rearrangement uses TRBV11-2 and TRBJ2-1; TRBD1 matches at 7 bases. The V segment lost 5 bases and the J segment 3 bases; nucleotides outside the gene matches: 19. Germline lookup yields CDR1 SGHAT and CDR2 FQNNGV. This CDR3 contains 19 residues. CDR3 DNA: TGTGCCAGCAGCGTACTGGGGAACTTAGACAGGGTCTTCTACAATGAGCAGTTCTTC. Translated, it gives CASSVLGNLDRVFYNEQFF.

This sequence joins TRBV12-3 or TRBV12-4 and TRBJ2-1, with 7 bases aligning to TRBD1. Losses at the gene ends were 5 bases for V and 7 bases for J; bases not matched to a gene: 14. This CDR3 has 16 amino acids. The CDR3 nucleotides read TGTGCCAGCAGTCCGGCCAGGGGCGGCAGGGGGAATGAGCAGTTCTTC. Translation: CASSPARGGRGNEQFF.

This chain connects TRBV10-3 to TRBJ2-5; 7 bases match TRBD1. Germline values: CDR1 ENHRY, CDR2 SYGVKD. The CDR3 covers 14 residues. J was trimmed by 2 bases and V by 3 bases; bases with no gene match: 3. This CDR3 reads CAISEGGQQETQYF. In nucleotides, the CDR3 is TGTGCCATCAGTGAAGGGGGACAGCAAGAGACCCAGTACTTC.

A single count supports this clonotype. J is TRBJ1-1 and V is TRBV20-1; 10 positions agree with TRBD1. The CDR3 runs 16 residues. From germline, CDR1 is DFQATT and CDR2 SNEGSKA (reference sequence). V dropped 0 bases and J dropped 5; count of bases not matched to a gene: 9. Written as DNA, the CDR3 is TGCAGTGCTAGAGAGCCGACAGGGGGCCCGAGAACTGAAGCTTTCTTT. Amino acid sequence: CSAREPTGGPRTEAFF.

This clonotype was detected ten times or more. V usage is TRBV9 and J usage is TRBJ1-2; D is uncertain. CDR1 is SGDLS and CDR2 is YYNGEE in the germline V gene. Trimming removed 2 bases at V and 3 bases at J, with 11 bases between. The CDR3 consists of 14 residues. The CDR3 is CASSVSADHYGYTF. The DNA of the CDR3 is TGTGCCAGCAGCGTTTCAGCCGATCACTATGGCTACACCTTC.

This clonotype was seen a handful of times. V usage is TRBV7-6 and J usage is TRBJ2-2, with D possibly being TRBD1 or TRBD2 (5 bases each). Trimming shortened V by 5 bases and J by 6 bases, and 10 bases separated the two germline ends. This CDR3 is built from 13 residues. Germline CDR1 is SGHVS and CDR2 is FNYEAQ. The CDR3 here is CASSLGDPGELFF. The CDR3 region has the DNA TGTGCCAGCAGCCTGGGGGACCCCGGGGAGCTGTTTTTT.

V usage is TRBV4-3 and J usage is TRBJ2-5; D not resolved. Trimming pared 0 bases from V and 9 bases from J, leaving 17 bases between. CDR3 length: 15 amino acids. CDR1 and CDR2 from the germline V gene are LGHNA and YSLEER. The DNA of the CDR3 is TGCGCCAGCAGCCAAGAGTCCGACTCGACTGGTCCCCAGTACTTC. Translation: CASSQESDSTGPQYF.

In this sample, this clonotype turned up many times. The gene calls are TRBV7-2 and TRBJ2-7; D is unclear. The V gene's germline CDR1 is SGHTA and CDR2 FQGNSA. This CDR3 has 13 residues. V was clipped by 1 base and J by 3 bases, with 7 bases between them. The CDR3 loop reads CASSLGPDYEQYF. The CDR3 nucleotides read TGTGCCAGCAGCTTAGGCCCTGACTACGAGCAGTACTTC.

This clonotype was observed a handful of times. The CDR3 DNA sequence: TGTGCCAGCAGTTTCTCTGGACAGGCCGCGGGCTACACCTTC. As protein: CASSFSGQAAGYTF. This chain links TRBV28 with TRBJ1-2; 7 bases are shared with TRBD1. The V segment lost 3 bases and the J segment 8 bases; nucleotides outside the gene matches: 9. The CDR3 is 14 residues long. Germline lookup yields CDR1 MDHEN and CDR2 SYDVKM.

Turning to this clonotype: A much larger clone differs from this one at a single base, so this may be a read error. This chain uses TRBV28 with TRBJ2-7; no clear D gene. This CDR3 has 14 residues. Germline lookup yields CDR1 MDHEN and CDR2 SYDVKM. The CDR3 is CVSTSLRFPYEQYF. In DNA form, the CDR3 reads TGTGTCAGCACCTCACTTCGATTTCCCTACGAGCAGTACTTC.

This clonotype was picked up a small number of times. This chain joins TRBV6-2 or TRBV6-3 and TRBJ2-3, with 9 positions matching TRBD2. V lost 2 bases to trimming and J lost 1 base; unmatched junction nucleotides: 4. Germline CDR1 and CDR2: MNHEY and SVGEGT. The CDR3 loop spans 16 amino acids. The CDR3 protein is CASSYGSGSRTDTQYF. In DNA form, the CDR3 reads TGTGCCAGCAGTTACGGTAGCGGGAGTCGCACAGATACGCAGTATTTT.

This clonotype showed up many times. The chain links TRBV7-8 to TRBJ2-1; 10 bases are a match to TRBD1. Germline V gene lookup returns CDR1 SGHVS and CDR2 FQNEAQ. The V and J ends lost 3 bases and 7 bases, in that order; junction bases with no gene match: 3. This CDR3 has 14 amino acids. In DNA form, the CDR3 reads TGTGCCAGCAGCTTTCGGGACAGGGGAAATGAGCAGTTCTTC. Its protein is CASSFRDRGNEQFF.

This clonotype showed up many times. This chain uses TRBV28 with TRBJ2-1, with 9 bases aligning to TRBD1. The germline CDR1 and CDR2 sequences are MDHEN and SYDVKM. V lost 5 bases and J lost 0; bases outside the gene matches: 5. The CDR3 is made up of 16 amino acids. CDR3 amino acids: CASSPKGQGSYNEQFF. CDR3 bases: TGTGCCAGCAGTCCAAAGGGACAGGGCTCCTACAATGAGCAGTTCTTC.